A single T cell receptor (beta chain) is shown here with its context. Its specificity is not known. The data belong to a study of T cell responses to AZD1222 COVID-19 vaccine. General study findings and limits: Reportedly, close to half of spike-specific TCRs are directed against unmutated variant regions. Clonal diversity may have been underestimated, and the donors were mostly white British, with more females than males.

Clones were read by immunoSEQ multiplex PCR, and TCRdb kept only the in-frame ones, dropping some. The sample lists about 150,000 clones, about 86% occurring once. Between the trimmed V and J ends, which lost 6 bases and 2 bases, there was a span of 11 bases. The CDR3 consists of 14 residues. Germline CDR1 reads SNHLY; CDR2 reads FYNNEI. The chain employs TRBV2 and TRBJ1-3; no firm D call. Source: peripheral blood, taken on day 0 of MenACWY control vaccination. This clonotype originated in an adult in good health. Here the CDR3 reads CASRPRTAGNTIYF. The CDR3 nucleotides are TGTGCCAGCAGGCCCAGGACGGCTGGAAACACCATATATTTT. Drawing the rest from reference TRBV2 and TRBJ1-3, the complete variable domain is EPEVTQTPSHQVTQMGQEVILRCVPISNHLYFYWYRQILGQKVEFLVSFYNNEISEKSEIFDDQFSVERPDGSNFTLKIRSTKLEDSAMYFCASRPRTAGNTIYFGEGSWLTVV.